This T cell receptor (beta chain) was retrieved from a study of control samples from healthy donors and cancer patients. The assay was immunoSEQ multiplex PCR, and TCRdb's table has in-frame clones only and misses some. The sample has 170,000 or so clones; 85% to 95% are singletons. The CDR3 totals 15 residues. The germline gives CDR1 SGDLS, CDR2 YYNGEE. Trimming at V came to 0 bases and at J to 2 bases, leaving 1 base not matched to a gene. The TCR was taken from a woman aged 18-30 years in good health. Sequenced: blood. The chain links TRBV9 to TRBJ2-2; the match to TRBD1 covers 7 bases. This chain's CDR3 is CASSVEGGNTGELFF. In DNA, the CDR3 is TGTGCCAGCAGCGTAGAAGGGGGCAACACCGGGGAGCTGTTTTTT.